The 17 T cell receptor beta chains below all came from one sample that was sequenced in a study of blood T cells in healthy people across ages. A second PCR, run for about 7 to 11 cycles, used a sample-barcoded 5' primer plus a J-beta primer mix. TCRdb independently ran MiXCR on the 5' RACE reads; one entry per CDR3 protein. This table holds 1.5 million to 2 million distinct CDR3 sequences, about 28% found once. Material: blood. These TCRs come from a woman aged 30 to 39 in good health.

The gene calls are TRBV6-4 and TRBJ2-2, with a possible D match to TRBD2 (5 bases). Germline values: CDR1 MRHNA, CDR2 SNTAGT. This CDR3 comprises 13 residues. The V end was cut by 3 bases, the J end by 4 bases, with 6 bases between. CDR3 in DNA: TGTGCCAGCAGTGAAACTAGCACCGGGGAGCTGTTTTTT. Amino acids: CASSETSTGELFF.

This chain connects TRBV7-8 to TRBJ1-6, with D possibly being TRBD1 (5 bases). Trimming shortened V by 5 bases and J by 3 bases, and 14 bases separated the two germline ends. Germline V gene sequence: CDR1 SGHVS, CDR2 FQNEAQ. The CDR3 runs to 16 residues. CDR3 in DNA: TGTGCCAGCAGCCCCGCCGGCAGGGTCTATAATTCACCCCTCCACTTT. Encoded protein: CASSPAGRVYNSPLHF. Combining the CDR3 with reference TRBV7-8 and TRBJ1-6 gives the whole variable domain GAGVSQSPRYKVAKRGQDVALRCDPISGHVSLFWYQQALGQGPEFLTYFQNEAQLDKSGLPSDRFFAERPEGSVSTLKIQRTQQEDSAVYLCASSPAGRVYNSPLHFGNGTRLTVT.

The rearrangement uses TRBV7-9 and TRBJ2-5, with a weak D call TRBD1 (6 bases). The CDR3 loop spans 15 amino acids. CDR1 SEHNR and CDR2 FQNEAQ come from the germline V gene (reference sequence). Trimming pared 1 base from V and 4 bases from J, leaving 13 bases between. The CDR3 here is CASSLGTAAGETQYF. As DNA, the CDR3 is TGTGCCAGCAGCTTAGGGACAGCGGCGGGAGAGACCCAGTACTTC.

In DNA form, the CDR3 reads TGCAGCGTCGCTCCGTGGGCAGGGGGGTGTGGCTACACCTTC. This encodes CSVAPWAGGCGYTF. V is TRBV29-1 and J is TRBJ1-2; 7 bases line up with TRBD1. The ends lost 6 bases at V and 7 bases at J; junction bases unmatched: 14. The CDR3 contains 14 residues. Germline V gene data show CDR1 as SQVTM and CDR2 as ANQGSEA.

The genes are TRBV5-1 and TRBJ2-7; 9 bases agree with TRBD1. The length of the CDR3 is 14 residues. The junction had 12 bases not matched to a gene; V was cut back by 4 bases and J by 10 bases. The germline CDR1 and CDR2 sequences are SGHRS and YFSETQ. CDR3 amino acids: CASSGMWTGELQYF. DNA for the CDR3: TGCGCCAGCAGCGGGATGTGGACAGGGGAACTTCAGTACTTC.

This clonotype was seen more than once but under ten times. The chain recombines TRBV7-3 with TRBJ1-2, with D possibly being TRBD1 (5 bases). Trimming took off 5 bases at V and 4 bases at J, with 23 bases between the two ends. The germline V gene has CDR1 SGHTA and CDR2 FQGTGA. This CDR3 region has 17 residues. The CDR3 DNA sequence: TGTGCCAGCAGCCCCTCAGGTGGCAGACAGAACTCCTATGGCTACACCTTC. It yields the protein CASSPSGGRQNSYGYTF.

With regard to this clonotype: It may be a read error: a sequence one base away is much more abundant. The chain carries TRBV24-1 and TRBJ1-2; a weak D match, TRBD1 (5 bases). The CDR3 is 13 amino acids. Germline values: CDR1 KGHDR, CDR2 SFDVKD. CDR3 bases: TGTGCCACCGGTGATGGGGACGGCTATGGCTACACCTTC. Amino acid sequence: CATGDGDGYGYTF.

This clonotype was seen more than once but under ten times. The chain uses TRBV4-1 and TRBJ1-1; maybe TRBD1 (5 bases). Germline lookup yields CDR1 MGHRA and CDR2 YSYEKL. Trimming pared 0 bases from V and 1 base from J, leaving 15 bases between. The CDR3 length is 17 residues. DNA of the CDR3: TGCGCCAGCAGCCAAGATGGGGGAGGCAGACCGAACACTGAAGCTTTCTTT. Translated, it gives CASSQDGGGRPNTEAFF.

A few counts support this clonotype. This rearrangement joins TRBV5-5 to TRBJ1-5; D unresolved. Germline V gene lookup returns CDR1 SGHKS and CDR2 YYEKEE (reference sequence). The V end was cut by 0 bases, the J end by 7 bases, with 11 bases between. The CDR3 loop spans 14 amino acids. The CDR3 loop reads CASSLELRAQPQHF. The CDR3, as DNA: TGTGCCAGCAGCTTGGAACTCAGAGCACAGCCCCAGCATTTT.

The rearrangement joins TRBV6-2 or TRBV6-3 to TRBJ2-4; D call uncertain. The CDR3 contains 15 residues. Germline CDR1 reads MNHEY; CDR2 reads SVGEGT. V was pared by 2 bases and J by 13 bases, with 21 bases between. CDR3 in amino acids: CASSYGVGYYNEQYF. CDR3 DNA sequence: TGTGCCAGCAGTTACGGGGTCGGCTACTACAATGAGCAGTACTTC.

V and J are TRBV21-1 and TRBJ2-5. TRBV21-1 has pseudogene status. This CDR3 is built from 12 residues. The CDR3 nucleotides read TGTGCCAGCAGCAAAGGGAAGGAGACCCAGTACTTC. This translates into CASSKGKETQYF.

This clonotype was observed at least ten times. This chain connects TRBV6-6 to TRBJ2-5; D is possibly TRBD2 (6 bases). CDR1 and CDR2 from the germline V gene are MNHNY and SVGAGI (reference sequence). The CDR3 is made up of 16 amino acids. Trimming cost V 4 bases and J 2 bases, with 17 bases left between them. This CDR3 is CASSFPAAGRQETQYF. The CDR3, as DNA: TGTGCCAGCAGTTTCCCGGCGGCGGGACGGCAAGAGACCCAGTACTTC.

The gene calls are TRBV7-2 and TRBJ1-6, with D perhaps matching TRBD1 (5 bases). V was pared by 6 bases and J by 8 bases, with 17 bases between. CDR1 is SGHTA and CDR2 is FQGNSA in the germline V gene. The CDR3 runs 15 residues. The CDR3: CASRPARGLDSPLHF. The CDR3 nucleotides read TGTGCCAGCAGACCCGCTAGGGGTCTTGATTCACCCCTCCACTTT.

The table lists this clonotype with a few counts. The junction differs from germline at one of its ends, possibly a read error. This chain joins TRBV20-1 and TRBJ2-3; TRBD2 might be the D (5 bases). CDR3 size: 14 residues. The germline CDR1 and CDR2 sequences are DFQATT and SNEGSKA (reference sequence). CDR3 loop: CSALERSSTYTQYF. The DNA for the CDR3 is TGCAGTGCTCTAGAGAGATCTAGCACATATACGCAGTATTTT.

This clonotype was detected only a few times. CDR3 residues: CSANLPGGTYNEQFF. CDR3 DNA: TGCAGTGCTAACCTTCCGGGCGGGACCTACAATGAGCAGTTCTTC. The J gene is TRBJ2-1, the V gene TRBV20-1; tentative D call: TRBD2 (6 bases). Trimming shortened V by 4 bases and J by 2 bases, and 15 bases separated the two germline ends. Germline V gene lookup returns CDR1 DFQATT and CDR2 SNEGSKA (reference sequence). The CDR3 is made up of 15 amino acids.

This clonotype was counted a few times. This chain connects TRBV7-8 to TRBJ2-1; D might be TRBD2 (5 bases). The J call could be wrong; TRBJ2-7 is a better fit for the DNA end. Germline V gene lookup returns CDR1 SGHVS and CDR2 FQNEAQ. The CDR3 loop spans 16 amino acids. CDR3 coding DNA: TGTGCCAGCAGCCCCTTTAGTGGGAGCTCCTACAATGAGCAGTACTTC. This sequence encodes CASSPFSGSSYNEQYF.

This clonotype was seen repeatedly, ten times or more. The chain carries TRBV6-2 or TRBV6-3 and TRBJ2-7; no clear D gene. The germline V gene has CDR1 MNHEY and CDR2 SVGEGT. This CDR3 region has 12 residues. V lost 3 bases to trimming and J lost 3 bases, with 6 bases between them. For the CDR3, the DNA is TGTGCCAGCAGTTATCCCCGCTACGAGCAGTACTTC. It translates to CASSYPRYEQYF.